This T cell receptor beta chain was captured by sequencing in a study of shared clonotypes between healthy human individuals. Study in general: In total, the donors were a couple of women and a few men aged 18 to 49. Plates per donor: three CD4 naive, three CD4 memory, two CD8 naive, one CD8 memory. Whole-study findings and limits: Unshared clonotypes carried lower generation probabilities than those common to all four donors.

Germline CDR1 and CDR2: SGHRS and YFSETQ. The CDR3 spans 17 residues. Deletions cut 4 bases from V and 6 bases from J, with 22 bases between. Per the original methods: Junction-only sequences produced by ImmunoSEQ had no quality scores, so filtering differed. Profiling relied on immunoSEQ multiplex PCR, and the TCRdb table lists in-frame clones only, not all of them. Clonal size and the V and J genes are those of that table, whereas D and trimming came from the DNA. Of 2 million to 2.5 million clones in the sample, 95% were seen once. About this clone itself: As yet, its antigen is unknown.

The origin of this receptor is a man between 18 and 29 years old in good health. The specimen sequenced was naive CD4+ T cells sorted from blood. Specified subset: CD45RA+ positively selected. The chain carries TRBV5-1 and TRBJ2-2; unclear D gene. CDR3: CASSVARETRMSGELFF. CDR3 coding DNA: TGCGCCAGCAGCGTCGCCCGCGAAACAAGAATGTCCGGGGAGCTGTTTTTT.